This TCR beta chain is from a study of cytomegalovirus exposure and HLA in healthy donors. Repertoires were generated with immunoSEQ multiplex PCR, while TCRdb's copy carries only in-frame clones and drops some. The table lists about 360,000 clones, about nine tenths of them singletons. The donors were members of the roughly 120-subject validation cohort (separate from the approximately 670-subject first cohort). Germline-derived CDR1 and CDR2 are SGHAT and FQNNGV. CDR3 size: 15 residues. The V and J ends lost 5 bases and 11 bases, in that order; junction bases with no gene match: 17. Sequencing input: PBMCs. The genes are TRBV11-2 and TRBJ1-1; 7 positions match TRBD1. This TCR came from a woman younger than 30 in good health and CMV-seronegative. CDR3 in DNA: TGTGCCAGCAGCCCTTTGACAGGGTCGGTCGCCGATGCTTTCTTT. This translates into CASSPLTGSVADAFF.